This T cell receptor beta chain stems from a study of T and B cells in COVID-19 patients. Overall study: Peripheral blood came from COVID-19 patients with active infection or after recovery.

TRB rearrangements were amplified by multiplex PCR with BIOMED2 TRB-A/B primers. TCRdb analysed the multiplex PCR reads with MiXCR anew, one entry per CDR3 protein. This sample has 20,000 to 25,000 distinct CDR3 sequences, with about a third found just once. Within the sample, this clonotype is medium-sized (0.01 to 0.1%). This CDR3 spans 17 amino acids. Trimming removed 5 bases at V and 4 bases at J, with 23 bases between. TRB was amplified from about 250-500 ng of blood genomic DNA. Sequenced sample: blood. This receptor was identified in a human donor who had recovered from COVID-19. The chain has TRBV12-3 or TRBV12-4 and TRBJ2-5; a weak D match, TRBD1 (6 bases). As DNA, the CDR3 is TGTGCCAGCAGTATCGGTGTAGGGGGTGGGGCCGGAGAGACCCAGTACTTC. It yields the protein CASSIGVGGGAGETQYF.